Listed below are T cell receptor beta chains from one sample, sequenced in a study of T-cell reconstitution after alpha-beta-depleted transplantation in children. TCRdb redid the calling of the PCR reads with MiXCR, one entry per CDR3 protein. The sample includes roughly 50,000 distinct CDR3 sequences, approximately 46% of them seen just once. The material was PBMCs, mostly from graft donor cells, obtained 360 days after TCRalphabeta/CD19-depleted stem cell transplant. The receptor set was obtained from a male patient younger than 18 who had a stem cell transplant for acute lymphoblastic leukemia, so the T cells may come from the graft donor. Each CDR3 is given with its conserved first and last residue. D genes are given only for firm matches. Clone size, where shown, is once, few, many, or a class for clones that have expanded.

TGTGCCAGCAGTCCACAGGGGTTTCGCAATCAGCCCCAGCATTTT CASSPQGFRNQPQHF TRBV12-3/TRBV12-4 TRBD1 TRBJ1-5 few
TGTGCCATCAGTGAGTCGCCGGGACTAGCGGGATACAATGAGCAGTTCTTC CAISESPGLAGYNEQFF TRBV10-3 TRBD2 TRBJ2-1 NA
TGTGCCAGCAGTTTAATCCCCGGACAGGGGGTTGGCAATGAGCAGTTCTTC CASSLIPGQGVGNEQFF TRBV12-3/TRBV12-4 TRBD1 TRBJ2-1 few
TGCAGTGCTAGAAGGGGACACCTGCGGACAGATACGCAGTATTTT CSARRGHLRTDTQYF TRBV20-1 NA TRBJ2-3 few
TGTGCCAGCTCACAAGGGGCTCCCCCCTACGAGCAGTACTTC CASSQGAPPYEQYF TRBV18 NA TRBJ2-7 few
TGCAGCGGAGGTGTGACCGGGGAGCTGTTTTTT CSGGVTGELFF TRBV29-1 NA TRBJ2-2 few
TGCGCCAGCACCCAGGACAGGCGGGACGGTGAGCAGTTCTTC CASTQDRRDGEQFF TRBV5-1 NA TRBJ2-1 NA
TGTGCCAGCAGCTTTGGAAGCTCCTACGAGCAGTACTTC CASSFGSSYEQYF TRBV5-4 NA TRBJ2-7 NA
TGCGCCAGCAGCTTGACAATTGGCTCTGGAAACACCATATATTTT CASSLTIGSGNTIYF TRBV5-1 NA TRBJ1-3 few
TGCAGCGTTGAAGCGGGGTACGAGCAGTACTTC CSVEAGYEQYF TRBV29-1 NA TRBJ2-7 many
TGCGCCAGCAGCGTCGGGACGATCTCCACAGATACGCAGTTTTTT CASSVGTISTDTQFF TRBV5-1 NA TRBJ2-3 NA
TGTGCCAGCCGCCAGGACCCCAATGATTCACCCCTCCACTTT CASRQDPNDSPLHF TRBV7-2 NA TRBJ1-6 few
TGTGCCAGCAGTTTAGAGGCGAGGGTCCTTGGTTTCGATACGCAGTATTTT CASSLEARVLGFDTQYF TRBV12-3/TRBV12-4 NA TRBJ2-3 NA
TGTGCCAGCAGTGCTCTGGTCCACCAAGAGACCCAGTACTTC CASSALVHQETQYF TRBV27 NA TRBJ2-5 NA
TGTGCCAGCAGTTTGATCCAGGGGGCAGAAGAGACCCAGTACTTC CASSLIQGAEETQYF TRBV28 TRBD1 TRBJ2-5 few
TGTGCCAGCAGCTTAGACGCGGGGATAGCCTACACTGAAGCTTTCTTT CASSLDAGIAYTEAFF TRBV7-9 NA TRBJ1-1 NA
TGCAGCGTTGAGGCAGGGAGCACAGATACGCAGTATTTT CSVEAGSTDTQYF TRBV29-1 NA TRBJ2-3 few
TGCGCCAGCAGCCAAGAACTAGCCAGGGCAGACACCTTC CASSQELARADTF TRBV4-3 NA TRBJ1-2 NA
TGTGCCAGCAGCCCCGTGGCGACAGCCAGCACAGATACGCAGTATTTT CASSPVATASTDTQYF TRBV9 NA TRBJ2-3 NA
TGTGCCAGCAGCTTTCAGAACACCGGGACAGGGCCCTCGCAGTTCTTC CASSFQNTGTGPSQFF TRBV7-9 TRBD1 TRBJ2-1 NA
TGCAGTGCCCCAGAACAGGGCTACAATGAGCAGTTCTTC CSAPEQGYNEQFF TRBV20-1 NA TRBJ2-1 NA
TGTGCCAGCAGTCCGGAGAGTTTGGTCAATGAGCAGTTCTTC CASSPESLVNEQFF TRBV12-3/TRBV12-4 NA TRBJ2-1 NA
TGCGCCAGCAGCCACGGGACTATCCGCACAGATACGCAGTATTTT CASSHGTIRTDTQYF TRBV4-3 TRBD2 TRBJ2-3 few
TGCGCCAGCAGCCAAGACGGGCTAGCGGACTCCTACAATGAGCAGTTCTTC CASSQDGLADSYNEQFF TRBV4-3 TRBD2 TRBJ2-1 once
TGTGCCAGCAGTAAGGACAGCTACGAGCAGTACTTC CASSKDSYEQYF TRBV12-3/TRBV12-4 NA TRBJ2-7 NA
TGTGCCAGCAGTGCTGGCGGGACAGGGTTTCGCGAGCAGTACTTC CASSAGGTGFREQYF TRBV7-6 TRBD1 TRBJ2-7 few
TGTGCCAGCAGTATTCCGTCCAGCGGGAGGGCCCTATACGAGCAGTACTTC CASSIPSSGRALYEQYF TRBV28 TRBD2 TRBJ2-7 NA
TGTGCCAGCAGCTCTTATAGTGCGGGAACGTTCTTC CASSSYSAGTFF TRBV5-6 NA TRBJ2-1 NA
TGTGCCACCAGTGGCCCTAGCGGGCGAGAGACCCAGTACTTC CATSGPSGRETQYF TRBV24-1 TRBD2 TRBJ2-5 NA
TGTGCCAGCAGCGTAGAGGGCAGCCTCTACAATGAGCAGTTCTTC CASSVEGSLYNEQFF TRBV9 NA TRBJ2-1 NA
TGCAGCGTTGAAGGGGGTTTCGCCGGGGAGCTGTTTTTT CSVEGGFAGELFF TRBV29-1 NA TRBJ2-2 NA
TGTGCCAGCCTATGGGACCTAGGCACAGATACGCAGTATTTT CASLWDLGTDTQYF TRBV2 NA TRBJ2-3 few
TGCAGCGTTGCGGGACCATCCTACGAGCAGTACTTC CSVAGPSYEQYF TRBV29-1 NA TRBJ2-7 NA
TGTGCCAGCAGCCTGGAGGGGACCTCCTACAATGAGCAGTTCTTC CASSLEGTSYNEQFF TRBV27 NA TRBJ2-1 NA
TGTGCCAGCAGCCTACACGATTATAATTCACCCCTCCACTTT CASSLHDYNSPLHF TRBV14 NA TRBJ1-6 NA
TGCAGCGTTCAAGAGGGGGGTGGCGAGCAGTACTTC CSVQEGGGEQYF TRBV29-1 NA TRBJ2-7 few
TGTGCCTTCTGCCGAATTATGCAACTGGGGGTCCCTCCCTACGAGCAGTACTTC CAFCRIMQLGVPPYEQYF TRBV3-1 NA TRBJ2-7 NA
TGTGCCAGCAGGGGACTGCTCTCCTACGAGCAGTACTTC CASRGLLSYEQYF TRBV27 NA TRBJ2-7 NA
TGTGCCAGCAGCCAACCTCCTAGCACAGATACGCAGTATTTT CASSQPPSTDTQYF TRBV3-1 NA TRBJ2-3 few
TGTGCCAGCAGTTTAAGGGGGCAACACTATGGCTACACCTTC CASSLRGQHYGYTF TRBV12-3/TRBV12-4 TRBD1 TRBJ1-2 NA
TGCAGCGTTGCGCAACTACCCACGCCCGCAGATACGCAGTATTTT CSVAQLPTPADTQYF TRBV29-1 NA TRBJ2-3 NA
TGTGCCAGCTCTCACAGTGAAATGAACACTGAAGCTTTCTTT CASSHSEMNTEAFF TRBV18 NA TRBJ1-1 NA
TGCAGCGAAGGGGATGGGCTCAATGGCTACACCTTC CSEGDGLNGYTF TRBV29-1 NA TRBJ1-2 NA
TGCGCCAGCAGCTTAGGACAGGCCATCACAGATACGCAGTATTTT CASSLGQAITDTQYF TRBV5-1 TRBD1 TRBJ2-3 many
TGCAGTGCTAGTAAGGACAGGCTAGCCAAAAACATTCAGTACTTC CSASKDRLAKNIQYF TRBV20-1 TRBD1 TRBJ2-4 few
TGCAGTGCTCCGGACGGGCTGGGGATTTCCTACGAGCAGTACTTC CSAPDGLGISYEQYF TRBV20-1 NA TRBJ2-7 NA
TGTGCCAGCAGCTTCATTGGTAGGACAGATACGCAGTATTTT CASSFIGRTDTQYF TRBV7-2 NA TRBJ2-3 NA
TGCGCCAGCAGCTTGGTAGTAGCGGGAGACGGGGAGCAGTTCTTC CASSLVVAGDGEQFF TRBV5-1 TRBD2 TRBJ2-1 few
TGCAGTGCTAGCGGGGGGGAGAACACCGGGGAGCTGTTTTTT CSASGGENTGELFF TRBV20-1 TRBD2 TRBJ2-2 few
TGCAGTGCTAGAGATCGAAACACCCAAGAGACCCAGTACTTC CSARDRNTQETQYF TRBV20-1 NA TRBJ2-5 few
TGTGCCAGCAGTTTCGACAGGGTGAAAGCTTTCTTT CASSFDRVKAFF TRBV28 TRBD1 TRBJ1-1 NA
TGTGCCACCAGTGATTCAGGGGTCGGGACAGATACGCAGTATTTT CATSDSGVGTDTQYF TRBV24-1 NA TRBJ2-3 few
TGTGCCAGCAGCCAAGACGGAGGGAGCGGCCCGAACACCATATATTTT CASSQDGGSGPNTIYF TRBV3-1 NA TRBJ1-3 few
TGTGCCAGCAGCCAAGTTCGGACAGGGGGCGCGTACGAGCAGTACTTC CASSQVRTGGAYEQYF TRBV3-1 TRBD1 TRBJ2-7 NA
TGTGCCAGCGACACAGATACGCAGTATTTT CASDTDTQYF TRBV27 NA TRBJ2-3 NA